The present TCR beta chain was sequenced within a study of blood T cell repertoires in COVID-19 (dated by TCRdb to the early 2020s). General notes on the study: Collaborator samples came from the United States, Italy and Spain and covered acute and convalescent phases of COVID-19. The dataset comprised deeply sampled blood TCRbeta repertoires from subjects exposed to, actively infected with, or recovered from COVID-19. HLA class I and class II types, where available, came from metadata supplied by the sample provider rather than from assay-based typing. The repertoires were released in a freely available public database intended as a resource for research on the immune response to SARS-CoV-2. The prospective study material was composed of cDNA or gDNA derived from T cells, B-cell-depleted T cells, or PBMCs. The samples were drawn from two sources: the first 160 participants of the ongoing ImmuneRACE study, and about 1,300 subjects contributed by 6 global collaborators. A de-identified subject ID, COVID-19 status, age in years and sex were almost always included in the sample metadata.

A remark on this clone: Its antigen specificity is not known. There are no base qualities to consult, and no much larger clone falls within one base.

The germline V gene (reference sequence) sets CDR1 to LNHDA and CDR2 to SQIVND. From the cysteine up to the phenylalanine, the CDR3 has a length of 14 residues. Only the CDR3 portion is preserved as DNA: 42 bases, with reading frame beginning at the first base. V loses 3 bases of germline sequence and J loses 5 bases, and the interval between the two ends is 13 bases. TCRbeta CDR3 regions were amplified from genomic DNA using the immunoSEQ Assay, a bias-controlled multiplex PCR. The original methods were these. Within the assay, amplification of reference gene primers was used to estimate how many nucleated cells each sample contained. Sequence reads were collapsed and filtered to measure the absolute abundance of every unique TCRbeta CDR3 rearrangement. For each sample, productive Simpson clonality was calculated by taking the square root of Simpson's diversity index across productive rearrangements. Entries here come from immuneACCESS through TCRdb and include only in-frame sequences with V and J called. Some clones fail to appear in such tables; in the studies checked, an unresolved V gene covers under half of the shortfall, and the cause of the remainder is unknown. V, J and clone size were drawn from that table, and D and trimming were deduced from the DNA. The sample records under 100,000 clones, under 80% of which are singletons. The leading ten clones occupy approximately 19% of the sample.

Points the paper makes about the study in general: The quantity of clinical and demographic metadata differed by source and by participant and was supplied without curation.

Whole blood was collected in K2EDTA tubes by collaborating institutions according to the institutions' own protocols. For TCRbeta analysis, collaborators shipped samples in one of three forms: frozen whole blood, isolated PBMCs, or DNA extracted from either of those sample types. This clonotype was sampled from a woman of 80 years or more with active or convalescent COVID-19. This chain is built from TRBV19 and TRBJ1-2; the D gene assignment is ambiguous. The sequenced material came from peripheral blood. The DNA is TGTGCCAGTAGTATCCTTAGCTCCGGGTATGGCTACACCTTC. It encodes CASSILSSGYGYTF.